This T cell receptor beta chain is drawn from a study of T-cell memory formation after mild COVID-19. Study in general: TCR clusters largely stayed donor specific.

TCRdb passed the 5' RACE reads through MiXCR, listing each CDR3 protein once. The table has some 68,000 distinct CDR3 sequences, approximately 15% seen once. V was pared by 2 bases and J by 8 bases, with 13 bases between. CDR1 is SSHAT and CDR2 is FNYEAQ in the germline V gene (reference sequence). The CDR3 is 14 residues long. Material for sequencing was PBMCs or a T cell subset sorted from them (not recorded which). This clonotype was obtained from an adult woman who had mild COVID-19 (a few samples of this study predate the infection). Cell type and time point are not known. The chain joins TRBV7-7 to TRBJ2-1; tentatively, D is TRBD1 (6 bases). The CDR3 spells CASSLWVQGHEQFF. The CDR3 DNA sequence: TGTGCCAGCAGCTTATGGGTGCAGGGGCATGAGCAGTTCTTC.